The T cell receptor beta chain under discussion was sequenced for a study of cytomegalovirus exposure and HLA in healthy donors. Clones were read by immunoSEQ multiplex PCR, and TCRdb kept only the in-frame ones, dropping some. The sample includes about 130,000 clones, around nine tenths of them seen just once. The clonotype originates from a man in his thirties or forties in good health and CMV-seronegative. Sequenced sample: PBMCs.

The CDR3 region is CASSHFDGSYEQYF. The CDR3 DNA reads TGTGCCAGCAGCCACTTTGACGGGAGCTACGAGCAGTACTTC. The rearrangement links TRBV11-2 to TRBJ2-7; weak D call: TRBD2 (6 bases). This CDR3 has 14 residues. Trimming left V 5 bases short and J 3 bases short, with 14 bases between. CDR1 and CDR2 (germline): SGHAT, FQNNGV.